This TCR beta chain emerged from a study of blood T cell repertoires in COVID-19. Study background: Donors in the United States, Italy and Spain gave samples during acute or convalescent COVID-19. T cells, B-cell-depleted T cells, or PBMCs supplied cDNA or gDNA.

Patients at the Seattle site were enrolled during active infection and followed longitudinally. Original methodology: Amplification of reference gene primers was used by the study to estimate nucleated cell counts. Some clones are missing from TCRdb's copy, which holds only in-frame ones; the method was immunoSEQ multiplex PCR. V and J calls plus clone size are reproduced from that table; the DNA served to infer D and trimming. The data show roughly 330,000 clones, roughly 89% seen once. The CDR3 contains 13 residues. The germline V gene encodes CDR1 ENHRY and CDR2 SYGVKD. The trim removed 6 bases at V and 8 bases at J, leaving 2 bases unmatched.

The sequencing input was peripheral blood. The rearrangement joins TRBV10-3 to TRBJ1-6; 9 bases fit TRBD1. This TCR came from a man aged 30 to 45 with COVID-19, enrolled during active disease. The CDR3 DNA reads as TGTGCCATCAGCCGGGACAGGGATTCACCCCTCCACTTT. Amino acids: CAISRDRDSPLHF.